The 23 T cell receptor beta chains presented below share a single source sample, sequenced in a study of cytotoxic CD8 clonotypes in ibrutinib-treated CLL. Generated by immunoSEQ multiplex PCR, the TCRdb table keeps only in-frame clones and is missing some. The sample includes approximately 47,000 clones, roughly three fifths of them seen just once. Sequenced here: PBMCs, sampled after 24 months of ibrutinib treatment. The receptors were sampled from a human donor with chronic lymphocytic leukemia.

A remark on this clone: The junction does not match germline at one end; this may be a read error. The J gene is TRBJ1-1, the V gene TRBV5-1; D unclear. The length of the CDR3 is 13 residues. Germline CDR1 is SGHRS and CDR2 is YFSETQ. As DNA, the CDR3 is TGCGCCAGCAGCTTGGAAGGTGGTCGGGGAATCCAGTTT. Its translation is CASSLEGGRGIQF.

CDR3 bases: TGTGCCAGCAGCTCACAGGGCGGCAGGAACACTGAAGCTTTCTTT. Translating gives CASSSQGGRNTEAFF. The chain links TRBV5-4 to TRBJ1-1, with a tentative D call TRBD1 (6 bases). Germline CDR1 is SGHNT and CDR2 is YYREEE (reference sequence). Trimming shortened V by 3 bases and J by 1 base, and 13 bases separated the two germline ends. The CDR3 has 15 residues.

This clone was detected ten times or more. Other DNA sequences from this sample encode an identical CDR3 as well. The chain has TRBV5-4 and TRBJ2-3; the match to TRBD1 covers 9 bases. J lost 0 bases, V lost 4 bases, and 3 bases had no gene match. The CDR3 is 15 residues long. Germline V gene lookup returns CDR1 SGHNT and CDR2 YYREEE (reference sequence). CDR3 amino acids: CASSLQGASTDTQYF. For the CDR3, the DNA is TGTGCCAGCAGCCTACAGGGGGCTAGCACAGATACGCAGTATTTT.

This chain uses TRBV6-1 with TRBJ2-5; 7 positions match TRBD2. The CDR3 totals 14 residues. Germline CDR1 reads MNHNS; CDR2 reads SASEGT. Trimming at V came to 3 bases and at J to 5 bases, leaving 6 bases not matched to a gene. The CDR3 nucleotides are TGTGCCAGCAGTGAGGGGGGGTCTGGGGAGACCCAGTACTTC. Translating gives CASSEGGSGETQYF.

The genes are TRBV15 and TRBJ1-4; TRBD1 is a possible D gene (5 bases). The CDR3 is 14 residues long. V lost 5 bases and J 5 bases, leaving 12 bases between the germline ends. Germline V lookup: CDR1 LNHNV, CDR2 YYDKDF (reference sequence). The DNA of the CDR3 is TGTGCCACCAGCCCCCTAGGGGTGAATGAAAAACTGTTTTTT. As protein: CATSPLGVNEKLFF.

The rearrangement links TRBV29-1 to TRBJ2-3; 8 bases line up with TRBD2. Germline-derived CDR1 and CDR2 are SQVTM and ANQGSEA. The V gene end was trimmed by 4 bases and the J gene end by 4 bases; junction bases not matched to a gene: 4. This CDR3 has 13 residues. The CDR3 loop reads CSVVRRGADTQYF. The CDR3 bases are TGCAGCGTTGTCCGGCGGGGGGCAGATACGCAGTATTTT.

This rearrangement joins TRBV28 to TRBJ2-3, with TRBD2 identical over 9 bases. Germline V gene lookup returns CDR1 MDHEN and CDR2 SYDVKM. V lost 5 bases, J lost 3 bases, and 9 bases stayed unmatched. The CDR3 has 16 amino acids. CDR3 in DNA: TGTGCCAGCAGTCCCATGGGGCGGGGGGGGACAGATACGCAGTATTTT. Translation gives CASSPMGRGGTDTQYF.

This chain connects TRBV2 to TRBJ1-1, with 10 nucleotides matching TRBD1. V dropped 7 bases and J dropped 5; count of bases not matched to a gene: 13. The CDR3 consists of 16 residues. Per germline, CDR1 SNHLY and CDR2 FYNNEI. The CDR3 sequence: CASTRDRGSASTEAFF. In DNA, the CDR3 is TGTGCCAGCACCCGGGACAGGGGCTCCGCGAGTACTGAAGCTTTCTTT.

The chain recombines TRBV2 with TRBJ2-2; D ambiguous. The V and J ends lost 5 bases and 0 bases respectively, with 4 bases between them. In germline, CDR1 is SNHLY, CDR2 FYNNEI. The CDR3 sequence is 13 residues long. In DNA, the CDR3 is TGTGCCAGCAGTAACACGAACACCGGGGAGCTGTTTTTT. It yields the protein CASSNTNTGELFF. Variable domain in full (rest from reference TRBV2 and TRBJ2-2): EPEVTQTPSHQVTQMGQEVILRCVPISNHLYFYWYRQILGQKVEFLVSFYNNEISEKSEIFDDQFSVERPDGSNFTLKIRSTKLEDSAMYFCASSNTNTGELFFGEGSRLTVL.

In its sample, this clone was seen a few times. CDR3 protein: CASSPASYEQYF. CDR3 bases: TGTGCCAGCAGCCCCGCCTCCTACGAGCAGTACTTC. The chain links TRBV6-6 to TRBJ2-7, with D unclear. The length of the CDR3 is 12 residues. V was cut by 6 bases and J by 0 bases, with 6 bases left in between. Per the germline V gene, CDR1 is MNHNY and CDR2 is SVGAGI (reference sequence).

This clone was detected only a few times. The chain employs TRBV19 and TRBJ1-5; D not resolved. The CDR3 extends over 12 amino acids. Germline values: CDR1 LNHDA, CDR2 SQIVND (reference sequence). Trimming pared 2 bases from V and 1 base from J, leaving 0 bases between. The DNA of the CDR3 is TGTGCCAGTAGTATAAGCAATCAGCCCCAGCATTTT. This encodes CASSISNQPQHF. Drawing the rest from reference TRBV19 and TRBJ1-5, the complete variable domain is DGGITQSPKYLFRKEGQNVTLSCEQNLNHDAMYWYRQDPGQGLRLIYYSQIVNDFQKGDIAEGYSVSREKKESFPLTVTSAQKNPTAFYLCASSISNQPQHFGDGTRLSIL.

The V and J genes are TRBV5-4 and TRBJ2-2; a possible D gene is TRBD2 (6 bases). The V gene's germline CDR1 is SGHNT and CDR2 YYREEE (reference sequence). This CDR3 is built from 16 residues. The germline V and J ends were trimmed by 0 bases and 4 bases, with 13 bases remaining between them. CDR3 sequence: CASSLGGGAGTGELFF. The CDR3 bases are TGTGCCAGCAGCTTGGGTGGAGGGGCGGGCACCGGGGAGCTGTTTTTT. Filled out from reference TRBV5-4 and TRBJ2-2, the complete variable domain reads ETGVTQSPTHLIKTRGQQVTLRCSSQSGHNTVSWYQQALGQGPQFIFQYYREEENGRGNFPPRFSGLQFPNYSSELNVNALELDDSALYLCASSLGGGAGTGELFFGEGSRLTVL.

The chain links TRBV5-6 to TRBJ1-3; 7 bases are a match to TRBD1. Germline CDR1 and CDR2: SGHDT and YYEEEE. The CDR3 has 16 residues. The junction had 10 bases not matched to a gene; V was cut back by 4 bases and J by 3 bases. This CDR3 is CASSRGQSIIGNTIYF. CDR3 nucleotides: TGTGCCAGCAGCAGGGGACAGTCTATTATTGGAAACACCATATATTTT.

CDR3 sequence (DNA): TGTGCCAGCAGACGCACAGGGGAAGTCGGCGCCTATGGCTACACCTTC. Protein product: CASRRTGEVGAYGYTF. This chain uses TRBV27 with TRBJ1-2; 7 nucleotides align to TRBD1. From germline, CDR1 is MNHEY and CDR2 SMNVEV (reference sequence). V dropped 6 bases and J dropped 4; count of bases not matched to a gene: 14. CDR3 length: 16 residues.

The chain has TRBV9 and TRBJ2-6; D is perhaps TRBD1 or TRBD2 (6 bases each). V dropped 0 bases and J dropped 4 bases, with 11 bases sitting between them. This CDR3 contains 16 residues. Germline CDR1 is SGDLS and CDR2 is YYNGEE. The CDR3: CASSVAGGSGANVLTF. CDR3 nucleotide sequence: TGTGCCAGCAGCGTAGCCGGGGGCTCCGGGGCCAACGTCCTGACTTTC.

This clone appeared many times. The chain has TRBV25-1 and TRBJ1-5, with no clear D. The CDR3 consists of 12 residues. Trimming stripped 4 bases from V and 6 bases from J, with 7 bases between. Germline assignment: CDR1 MGHDK and CDR2 SYGVNS. CDR3 sequence: CASSVDGQPQHF. The CDR3 bases are TGTGCCAGCAGTGTAGATGGTCAGCCCCAGCATTTT.

This clone was detected only a few times. The chain recombines TRBV7-8 with TRBJ2-3; D perhaps matches TRBD2 (5 bases). CDR1 and CDR2 (germline): SGHVS, FQNEAQ. CDR3 length: 15 amino acids. Trimming pared 4 bases from V and 0 bases from J, leaving 11 bases between. Written as DNA, the CDR3 is TGTGCCAGCAGCTCAGGAGGAGCTAGCACAGATACGCAGTATTTT. Translated, it gives CASSSGGASTDTQYF.

This clone was detected ten times or more. The chain is built from TRBV2 and TRBJ1-1; TRBD1 aligns across 8 bases. The CDR3 length is 15 residues. Germline CDR1 SNHLY, CDR2 FYNNEI. J gave up 4 bases and V 5 bases, and 9 bases lay outside the gene matches. In nucleotides, the CDR3 is TGTGCCAGCAGTCCCCGGACAGGGTCCGGCACTGAAGCTTTCTTT. Translating it yields CASSPRTGSGTEAFF.

The gene calls are TRBV19 and TRBJ2-1; the D is unclear. The ends were cut back, 3 bases at V and 7 bases at J, with 4 bases in the middle. The germline CDR1 and CDR2 sequences are LNHDA and SQIVND (reference sequence). The CDR3 has 11 residues. CDR3 region: CASSIQNEQFF. The DNA of the CDR3 is TGTGCCAGTAGTATCCAGAATGAGCAGTTCTTC. The full variable domain, completed using reference TRBV19 and TRBJ2-1, is DGGITQSPKYLFRKEGQNVTLSCEQNLNHDAMYWYRQDPGQGLRLIYYSQIVNDFQKGDIAEGYSVSREKKESFPLTVTSAQKNPTAFYLCASSIQNEQFFGPGTRLTVL.

This clone showed up many times. V and J are TRBV19 and TRBJ2-5; 7 bases align to TRBD1. The CDR3 sequence is 14 residues long. Per germline, CDR1 LNHDA and CDR2 SQIVND (reference sequence). Unmatched junction bases numbered 10, after V lost 7 bases and J lost 5 bases. The CDR3 nucleotides are TGTGCCAGTAAACAGGGGTCAGGGTATGAGACCCAGTACTTC. This sequence encodes CASKQGSGYETQYF.

This chain links TRBV10-2 with TRBJ1-4; D not certain. This CDR3 region has 12 residues. Germline V gene lookup returns CDR1 WSHSY and CDR2 SAAADI. The V end was cut by 6 bases, the J end by 1 base, with 3 bases between. The CDR3 nucleotides are TGCGCCAGCAGGGAAACTAATGAAAAACTGTTTTTT. Translating it yields CASRETNEKLFF.

This clone was found a few times. The genes are TRBV20-1 and TRBJ1-2; 7 nucleotides match TRBD1. The CDR3 has 10 residues. V gave up 5 bases and J gave up 12 bases; unmatched junction bases: 6. The germline V gene encodes CDR1 DFQATT and CDR2 SNEGSKA (reference sequence). CDR3: CSAETGFNTF. The CDR3 nucleotides are TGCAGTGCTGAGACAGGGTTCAACACCTTC.

The chain joins TRBV20-1 to TRBJ1-1; a possible D gene is TRBD1 (6 bases). V lost 5 bases and J 8 bases, leaving 12 bases between the germline ends. Per the germline V gene, CDR1 is DFQATT and CDR2 is SNEGSKA (reference sequence). The CDR3 consists of 11 residues. The CDR3 DNA follows: TGCAGTGCTCGCGGGGGGCCAGAAGCTTTCTTT. It codes for CSARGGPEAFF.